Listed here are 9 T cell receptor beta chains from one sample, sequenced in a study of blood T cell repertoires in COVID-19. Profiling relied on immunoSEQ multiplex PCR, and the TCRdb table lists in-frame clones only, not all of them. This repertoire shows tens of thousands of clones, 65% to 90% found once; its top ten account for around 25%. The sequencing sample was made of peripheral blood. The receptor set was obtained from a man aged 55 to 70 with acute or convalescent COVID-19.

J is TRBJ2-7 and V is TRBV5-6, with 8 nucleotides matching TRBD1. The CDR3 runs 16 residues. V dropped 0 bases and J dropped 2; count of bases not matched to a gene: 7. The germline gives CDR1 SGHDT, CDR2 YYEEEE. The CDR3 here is CASSLAWTGMTYEQYV. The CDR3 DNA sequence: TGTGCCAGCAGCTTGGCGTGGACAGGGATGACCTACGAGCAGTACGTC.

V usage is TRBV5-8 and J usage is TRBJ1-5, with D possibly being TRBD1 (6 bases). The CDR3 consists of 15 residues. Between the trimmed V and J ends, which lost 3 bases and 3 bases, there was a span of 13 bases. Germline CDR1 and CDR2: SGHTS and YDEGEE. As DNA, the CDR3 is TGTGCCAGCAGCTCAGGACAGACCCACAATCAGCCCCAGCATTTT. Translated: CASSSGQTHNQPQHF.

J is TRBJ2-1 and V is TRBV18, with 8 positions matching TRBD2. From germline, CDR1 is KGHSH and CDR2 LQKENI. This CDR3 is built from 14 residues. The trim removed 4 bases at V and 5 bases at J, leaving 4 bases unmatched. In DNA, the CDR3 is TGTGCCAGCTCACTAGCGGGGCCCGACAATGAGCAGTTCTTC. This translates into CASSLAGPDNEQFF.

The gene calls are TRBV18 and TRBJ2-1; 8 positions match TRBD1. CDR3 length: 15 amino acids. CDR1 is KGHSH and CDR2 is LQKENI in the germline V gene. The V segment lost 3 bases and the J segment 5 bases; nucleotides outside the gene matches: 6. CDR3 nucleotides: TGTGCCAGCTCACCCCGGGGACAGGTAGACAATGAGCAGTTCTTC. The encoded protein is CASSPRGQVDNEQFF. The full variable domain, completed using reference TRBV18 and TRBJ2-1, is NAGVMQNPRHLVRRRGQEARLRCSPMKGHSHVYWYRQLPEEGLKFMVYLQKENIIDESGMPKERFSAEFPKEGPSILRIQQVVRGDSAAYFCASSPRGQVDNEQFFGPGTRLTVL.

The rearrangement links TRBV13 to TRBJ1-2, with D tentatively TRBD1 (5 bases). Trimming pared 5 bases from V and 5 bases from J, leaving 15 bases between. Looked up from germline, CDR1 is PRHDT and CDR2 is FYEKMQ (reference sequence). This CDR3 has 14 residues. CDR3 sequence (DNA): TGTGCCAGCAGCCCCCAACCCGCAGGGTATGGCTACACCTTC. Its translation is CASSPQPAGYGYTF.

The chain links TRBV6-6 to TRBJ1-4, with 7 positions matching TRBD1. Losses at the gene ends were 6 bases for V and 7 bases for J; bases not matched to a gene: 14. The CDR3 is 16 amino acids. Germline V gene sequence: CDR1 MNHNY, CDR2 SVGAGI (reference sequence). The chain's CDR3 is CASSRDSVALGEKLFF. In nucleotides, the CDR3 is TGTGCCAGCAGCCGGGACAGCGTAGCCTTGGGTGAAAAACTGTTTTTT.

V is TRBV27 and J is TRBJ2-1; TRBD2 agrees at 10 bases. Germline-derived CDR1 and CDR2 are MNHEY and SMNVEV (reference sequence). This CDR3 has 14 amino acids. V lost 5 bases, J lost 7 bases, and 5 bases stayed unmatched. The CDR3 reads CASSTPGLANEQFF. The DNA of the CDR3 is TGTGCCAGCAGTACGCCGGGACTAGCGAATGAGCAGTTCTTC.

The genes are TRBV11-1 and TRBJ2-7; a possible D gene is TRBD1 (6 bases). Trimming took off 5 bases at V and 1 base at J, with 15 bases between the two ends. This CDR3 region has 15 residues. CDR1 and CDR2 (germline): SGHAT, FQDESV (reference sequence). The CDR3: CASSADLRGSYEQYF. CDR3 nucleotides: TGTGCCAGCAGCGCGGACCTAAGGGGGTCCTACGAGCAGTACTTC.

Here the CDR3 reads CASTADGHSNQPQHF. The CDR3 nucleotides read TGTGCCAGCACCGCAGACGGACATAGCAATCAGCCCCAGCATTTT. The chain employs TRBV6-6 and TRBJ1-5; D is possibly TRBD1 (5 bases). CDR1 MNHNY and CDR2 SVGAGI come from the germline V gene (reference sequence). CDR3 length: 15 residues. Trimming shortened V by 7 bases and J by 0 bases, and 13 bases separated the two germline ends.